Following are 22 T cell receptor beta chains from one sample sequenced in a study of molecular identifiers for immune sequencing clone quantification. TCRdb fed the PCR reads into MiXCR, producing one record per CDR3 protein. In the table there are some 100,000 distinct CDR3 sequences, roughly a third of which are singletons. Material for sequencing was naive CD8+ T cells from blood, with Jurkat cell RNA spiked in. Subset: FACS-sorted CD8+CD4-CCR7+CD45RA+ naive T cells. Receptors were obtained from a human donor in good health. Some libraries in this study had Jurkat cell RNA spiked in.

This clonotype was picked up a small number of times. The V gene is TRBV7-2, the J gene TRBJ2-3; 8 bases align to TRBD2. The trim removed 5 bases at V and 2 bases at J, leaving 12 bases unmatched. Germline loops: CDR1 SGHTA, CDR2 FQGNSA. The CDR3 runs 17 residues. CDR3 nucleotides: TGTGCCAGCAGCCCCACGGGGGGGCGGGGTTACACAGATACGCAGTATTTT. Translated, it gives CASSPTGGRGYTDTQYF. The entire variable domain, with the rest obtained from reference TRBV7-2 and TRBJ2-3, is as follows: GAGVSQSPSNKVTEKGKDVELRCDPISGHTALYWYRQSLGQGLEFLIYFQGNSAPDKSGLPSDRFSAERTGGSVSTLTIQRTQQEDSAVYLCASSPTGGRGYTDTQYFGPGTRLTVL.

At least ten counts were recorded for this clonotype. The CDR3 bases are TGTGCCAGCAGTTCCATCACAGATACGCAGTATTTT. Its translation: CASSSITDTQYF. V usage is TRBV28 and J usage is TRBJ2-3; D unclear. Per the germline V gene, CDR1 is MDHEN and CDR2 is SYDVKM. The CDR3 consists of 12 residues. V was clipped by 4 bases and J by 2 bases, with 4 bases between them. Drawing the rest from reference TRBV28 and TRBJ2-3, the complete variable domain is DVKVTQSSRYLVKRTGEKVFLECVQDMDHENMFWYRQDPGLGLRLIYFSYDVKMKEKGDIPEGYSVSREKKERFSLILESASTNQTSMYLCASSSITDTQYFGPGTRLTVL.

For this clonotype: Mismatch with germline at one junction end may stem from a read error. The CDR3 DNA reads as TGTGCCAGCAGCTTGGGGACAGGGGGTCTGGAGCAGTACTTC. Translation: CASSLGTGGLEQYF. This chain connects TRBV5-3 to TRBJ2-7; TRBD1 agrees at 11 bases. TRBV5-3 is noted as an ORF with a role that remains uncertain. This CDR3 has 14 amino acids.

A word on this clonotype: A read error may explain this, as a much larger clone is one base away. J is TRBJ2-6 and V is TRBV28, with D perhaps matching TRBD1 (5 bases). The length of the CDR3 is 15 residues. Germline CDR1 and CDR2: MDHEN and SYDVKM. The CDR3 spells CASSFRGHGANALTF. Here the CDR3 DNA reads TGTGCCAGCAGTTTCCGCGGCCATGGGGCCAACGCCCTGACTTTC.

On this clonotype itself: A much larger clone lies one base from this, so it may be a read error. The V gene is TRBV5-1, the J gene TRBJ2-3; possibly TRBD1 for D (6 bases). Looked up from germline, CDR1 is SGHRS and CDR2 is YFSETQ. V was cut by 7 bases and J by 0 bases, with 15 bases left in between. The CDR3 covers 15 residues. The CDR3 nucleotides are TGCGCCAGCGGCTCAGGGACAACTAGCACAGATACGCAGTATTTT. This gives the protein CASGSGTTSTDTQYF.

As regards this clonotype: This may arise from a read error, as a much more abundant clone is one base away. The chain combines TRBV7-8 with TRBJ2-3; D is perhaps TRBD2 (6 bases). The CDR3 is 13 amino acids. V was trimmed by 5 bases and J by 8 bases, leaving 14 bases between them. The V gene's germline CDR1 is SGHVS and CDR2 FQNEAQ. The CDR3 DNA reads TGTGCCAGCAGCCTAAGGGACTCAGGTACGCAGTATTTT. Translated, it gives CASSLRDSGTQYF.

Concerning this clonotype: Just one base apart from a much larger clone, this may be a read error. The chain uses TRBV5-6 and TRBJ2-2; 10 positions match TRBD1. The CDR3 has 16 residues. V lost 3 bases and J lost 10; bases outside the gene matches: 12. CDR1 is SGHDT, CDR2 YYEEEE, per germline. CDR3 sequence reads: CASSWDRGGVPEELFF. The DNA for the CDR3 is TGTGCCAGCAGCTGGGACAGGGGTGGTGTCCCCGAGGAGCTGTTTTTT.

This clonotype was observed a handful of times. The rearrangement joins TRBV2 to TRBJ1-5; D not resolved. Trimming cost V 2 bases and J 5 bases, with 10 bases left between them. Germline V CDR1 and CDR2: SNHLY, FYNNEI. The CDR3 runs to 14 residues. CDR3 sequence (DNA): TGTGCCAGCAGTGAACCCCGGCCCGATCAGCCCCAGCATTTT. Residues: CASSEPRPDQPQHF.

This clonotype was observed many times. The chain employs TRBV9 and TRBJ1-1; a possible D gene is TRBD1 (6 bases). The CDR3 extends over 15 amino acids. In germline, CDR1 is SGDLS, CDR2 YYNGEE. V was pared by 4 bases and J by 5 bases, with 18 bases between. The CDR3 is CASSSRVGGGTEAFF. The CDR3 DNA follows: TGTGCCAGCAGCTCCCGTGTTGGGGGCGGTACTGAAGCTTTCTTT.

This clonotype has a handful of counts. The rearrangement links TRBV7-3 to TRBJ2-5, with TRBD1 as a possible D gene (6 bases). This CDR3 has 14 residues. Germline loops: CDR1 SGHTA, CDR2 FQGTGA. V dropped 5 bases and J dropped 4 bases, with 14 bases sitting between them. The CDR3: CASSPGTWGETQYF. CDR3 DNA: TGTGCCAGCAGCCCCGGGACATGGGGAGAGACCCAGTACTTC.

A remark on this clonotype: One base away lies a much larger clone, so this may be a sequencing read error. This CDR3 reads CASCSWGAVRETQYF. The CDR3 DNA reads as TGTGCCAGCTGCTCCTGGGGGGCGGTGCGCGAGACCCAGTACTTC. J is TRBJ2-5 and V is TRBV7-2; D is perhaps TRBD1 or TRBD2 (6 bases each). The length of the CDR3 is 15 residues. V was trimmed by 8 bases and J by 5 bases, leaving 21 bases between them. The germline V gene encodes CDR1 SGHTA and CDR2 FQGNSA. The full variable domain, in which reference TRBV7-2 and TRBJ2-5 provide the parts outside the CDR3, is GAGVSQSPSNKVTEKGKDVELRCDPISGHTALYWYRQSLGQGLEFLIYFQGNSAPDKSGLPSDRFSAERTGGSVSTLTIQRTQQEDSAVYLCASCSWGAVRETQYFGPGTRLLVL.

This clonotype was recorded a few times. The chain has TRBV18 and TRBJ2-3; 11 bases line up with TRBD2. J gave up 2 bases and V 4 bases, and 8 bases lay outside the gene matches. The CDR3 sequence is 17 residues long. Germline CDR1 KGHSH, CDR2 LQKENI. The CDR3 sequence is CASSLVPGLADTDTQYF. CDR3 nucleotide sequence: TGTGCCAGCTCACTTGTTCCGGGACTAGCGGACACAGATACGCAGTATTTT. The entire variable domain, with the rest obtained from reference TRBV18 and TRBJ2-3, is as follows: NAGVMQNPRHLVRRRGQEARLRCSPMKGHSHVYWYRQLPEEGLKFMVYLQKENIIDESGMPKERFSAEFPKEGPSILRIQQVVRGDSAAYFCASSLVPGLADTDTQYFGPGTRLTVL.

The rearrangement uses TRBV28 and TRBJ2-7; D uncertain. This CDR3 spans 16 amino acids. The V and J ends lost 7 bases and 2 bases respectively, with 21 bases between them. Germline values: CDR1 MDHEN, CDR2 SYDVKM. The CDR3, as DNA: TGTGCCAGCAAGCCGCCTCCGGTAGACCGAGCCTACGAGCAGTACTTC. It yields the protein CASKPPPVDRAYEQYF.

The table lists this clonotype with a few counts. The chain carries TRBV15 and TRBJ2-2, with TRBD2 matching over 9 bases. Germline-derived CDR1 and CDR2 are LNHNV and YYDKDF (reference sequence). The junction had 6 bases not matched to a gene; V was cut back by 5 bases and J by 5 bases. The CDR3 length is 15 residues. CDR3 in amino acids: CATSVSGSETGELFF. The DNA for the CDR3 is TGTGCCACCAGCGTTAGCGGGAGTGAGACCGGGGAGCTGTTTTTT.

The V gene is TRBV29-1, the J gene TRBJ2-7, with 7 bases aligning to TRBD1. CDR3 length: 12 amino acids. Germline CDR1 and CDR2: SQVTM and ANQGSEA. V was pared by 7 bases and J by 5 bases, with 8 bases of the junction left unmatched. As DNA, the CDR3 is TGCAGCGCCGTGACAGGGTTTCACGAGCAGTACTTC. Encoded protein: CSAVTGFHEQYF.

This chain links TRBV9 with TRBJ2-5, with D tentatively TRBD2 (6 bases). CDR1 is SGDLS and CDR2 is YYNGEE in the germline V gene. Trimming shortened V by 4 bases and J by 4 bases, and 14 bases separated the two germline ends. The CDR3 totals 14 residues. CDR3 coding DNA: TGTGCCAGCAGCCCTAGCGACTACGTAGAGACCCAGTACTTC. Encoded protein: CASSPSDYVETQYF. Full variable domain (rest looked up from reference TRBV9 and TRBJ2-5): DSGVTQTPKHLITATGQRVTLRCSPRSGDLSVYWYQQSLDQGLQFLIQYYNGEERAKGNILERFSAQQFPDLHSELNLSSLELGDSALYFCASSPSDYVETQYFGPGTRLLVL.

Of note for this clonotype: A read error is possible here, since a much larger clone lies one base away. The CDR3, as DNA: TGCGCCAGCAGCCAAGTCTGGTCAGAACACAATGAGCAGTTCTTC. Its translation is CASSQVWSEHNEQFF. The V gene is TRBV4-3, the J gene TRBJ2-1; D call uncertain. This CDR3 has 15 amino acids. Germline V CDR1 and CDR2: LGHNA, YSLEER. Trimming pared 1 base from V and 5 bases from J, leaving 12 bases between.

This chain uses TRBV6-5 with TRBJ2-1; 9 bases map to TRBD2. The CDR3 sequence is 15 residues long. The germline gives CDR1 MNHEY, CDR2 SVGAGI. Losses at the gene ends were 10 bases for V and 2 bases for J; bases not matched to a gene: 9. CDR3: CATVAGVGAYNEQFF. As DNA, the CDR3 is TGTGCCACCGTAGCGGGAGTGGGAGCCTACAATGAGCAGTTCTTC.

In regard to this clonotype: A much larger clonotype is one base distant, so this may be a read error. The rearrangement links TRBV28 to TRBJ2-7; D not resolved. The CDR3 is 14 amino acids. V was pared by 7 bases and J by 0 bases, with 13 bases between. Germline V lookup: CDR1 MDHEN, CDR2 SYDVKM. CDR3 DNA: TGTGCCAGCACCCCGACACACCGCTCCTACGAGCAGTACTTC. Translated: CASTPTHRSYEQYF.

As to this clonotype: A single base separates this from a much larger clone, so it may be a read error. The rearrangement joins TRBV6-6 to TRBJ2-3; 13 bases fit TRBD2. Per the germline V gene, CDR1 is MNHNY and CDR2 is SVGAGI (reference sequence). The CDR3 loop spans 15 amino acids. With 6 bases clipped from V and 8 bases from J, the junction kept 8 bases outside the gene matches. The DNA of the CDR3 is TGTGCCAGCAGCCGACTAGCGGGAGGCGTAGCTACGCAGTATTTT. It specifies CASSRLAGGVATQYF.

In this sample, this clonotype turned up a few times. The chain recombines TRBV19 with TRBJ1-5, with D possibly matching TRBD1 (5 bases). V dropped 2 bases and J dropped 9 bases, with 17 bases sitting between them. Germline CDR1 LNHDA, CDR2 SQIVND (reference sequence). This CDR3 region has 15 residues. CDR3 nucleotides: TGTGCCAGTAGTATAATGGGCCGGGACCAAGGGCCCCAGCATTTT. Residues: CASSIMGRDQGPQHF.

With respect to this clonotype: One end of the junction fails to match germline, which may point to a read error. The rearrangement joins TRBV7-9 to TRBJ1-1; no definite D call. Germline V gene lookup returns CDR1 SEHNR and CDR2 FQNEAQ (reference sequence). This CDR3 has 13 residues. CDR3 loop: CASSLPLNTEASF. DNA of the CDR3: TGTGCCAGCAGCCTACCTTTAAACACTGAAGCTTCCTTT.